These 19 T cell receptor beta chains originate from one sample sequenced in a study of cytomegalovirus exposure and HLA in healthy donors. PCR primers comprised 60 Vbeta and 13 Jbeta primers. TCRdb's table, derived via immunoSEQ multiplex PCR, lists solely in-frame clones and lacks some. Among about 200,000 clones listed, over 60% were seen once. Material: PBMCs. The receptors here all came from a man aged 35-49 years in good health and CMV-seronegative.

V and J are TRBV2 and TRBJ1-3; 7 nucleotides match TRBD1. With V trimmed by 7 bases and J by 0 bases, 12 bases remained unmatched. Germline CDR1 SNHLY, CDR2 FYNNEI. The CDR3 length is 17 residues. The CDR3 is CASTSLDRSPSGNTIYF. The CDR3 DNA reads as TGTGCCAGCACATCCCTGGACAGGTCCCCCTCTGGAAACACCATATATTTT.

The chain recombines TRBV12-5 with TRBJ1-1; TRBD1 matches 9 bases. The germline gives CDR1 LGHNT, CDR2 FRNRAP. The CDR3 is 15 residues long. V shed 2 bases and J 5 bases; nucleotides not matched to a gene: 6. The CDR3 is CASGLFGTGKTEAFF. DNA of the CDR3: TGTGCTAGTGGTTTGTTCGGGACAGGGAAGACTGAAGCTTTCTTT.

J is TRBJ1-6 and V is TRBV7-2, with D uncertain. CDR3 size: 16 residues. Germline V lookup: CDR1 SGHTA, CDR2 FQGNSA. V was shortened by 4 bases and J by 9 bases, with 19 bases between the two germline ends. The CDR3 DNA sequence: TGTGCCAGCAGCTCAAATAAAGAGGGCTTTATTTCACCCCTCCACTTT. Amino acid sequence: CASSSNKEGFISPLHF.

This clone was picked up a small number of times. The V and J genes are TRBV29-1 and TRBJ2-7; 7 bases align to TRBD1. This CDR3 region has 14 residues. Germline V lookup: CDR1 SQVTM, CDR2 ANQGSEA. V gave up 2 bases and J gave up 6 bases; unmatched junction bases: 10. CDR3 in DNA: TGCAGCGTTGAAACGCAGGGGGTCACCGCCGAGCAGTACTTC. Its protein is CSVETQGVTAEQYF.

The genes are TRBV7-2 and TRBJ2-7; 7 nucleotides line up with TRBD2. CDR3 length: 15 amino acids. The germline gives CDR1 SGHTA, CDR2 FQGNSA. The junction had 9 bases not matched to a gene; V was cut back by 5 bases and J by 2 bases. The CDR3 here is CASSPGGSLTYEQYF. The CDR3 DNA reads TGTGCCAGCAGCCCCGGGGGGTCACTAACCTACGAGCAGTACTTC.

J is TRBJ2-3 and V is TRBV6-5; D gene unclear. Germline V gene lookup returns CDR1 MNHEY and CDR2 SVGAGI. The length of the CDR3 is 14 residues. The ends were cut back, 4 bases at V and 2 bases at J, with 10 bases in the middle. The CDR3 here is CASSFGGNTDTQYF. CDR3 DNA: TGTGCCAGCAGTTTCGGCGGTAACACAGATACGCAGTATTTT.

This clone was picked up a small number of times. The V gene is TRBV21-1, the J gene TRBJ2-1; the D call of TRBD2 is as the table states it, not checked on the DNA. TRBV21-1 is a pseudogene segment. The CDR3 length is 14 residues. CDR3 in DNA: TGTGCCAGCACCGCGATGGGACTCGTCCATGAGCAGTTCTTC. Residues: CASTAMGLVHEQFF.

The chain links TRBV5-1 to TRBJ1-2, with 10 bases aligning to TRBD1. The CDR3 has 15 residues. Germline V gene sequence: CDR1 SGHRS, CDR2 YFSETQ. With V trimmed by 3 bases and J by 4 bases, 6 bases remained unmatched. CDR3 in amino acids: CASSSPGQGTYGYTF. For the CDR3, the DNA is TGCGCCAGCAGCTCGCCGGGACAGGGGACCTATGGCTACACCTTC. Combining the CDR3 with reference TRBV5-1 and TRBJ1-2 gives the whole variable domain KAGVTQTPRYLIKTRGQQVTLSCSPISGHRSVSWYQQTPGQGLQFLFEYFSETQRNKGNFPGRFSGRQFSNSRSEMNVSTLELGDSALYLCASSSPGQGTYGYTFGSGTRLTVV.

The chain links TRBV5-1 to TRBJ2-2; TRBD1 aligns across 9 bases. J gave up 6 bases and V 0 bases, and 3 bases lay outside the gene matches. CDR3 size: 15 residues. In germline, CDR1 is SGHRS, CDR2 YFSETQ. As DNA, the CDR3 is TGCGCCAGCAGCTTGGCCGGGACAGGGTCCGGGGAGCTGTTTTTT. Translating it yields CASSLAGTGSGELFF.

The chain joins TRBV19 to TRBJ2-3, with unresolved D. The germline V gene encodes CDR1 LNHDA and CDR2 SQIVND (reference sequence). Trimming pared 4 bases from V and 0 bases from J, leaving 5 bases between. There are 13 residues in the CDR3. The CDR3 reads CASSTSSTDTQYF. The CDR3, as DNA: TGTGCCAGTAGTACTAGTAGCACAGATACGCAGTATTTT. Using reference TRBV19 and TRBJ2-3 for the parts outside the CDR3, the full variable domain is DGGITQSPKYLFRKEGQNVTLSCEQNLNHDAMYWYRQDPGQGLRLIYYSQIVNDFQKGDIAEGYSVSREKKESFPLTVTSAQKNPTAFYLCASSTSSTDTQYFGPGTRLTVL.

The chain combines TRBV5-1 with TRBJ1-1; possible D gene TRBD1, 6 bases. Trimming left V 4 bases short and J 11 bases short, with 21 bases between. In germline, CDR1 is SGHRS, CDR2 YFSETQ. CDR3 length: 14 amino acids. CDR3 bases: TGCGCCAGCAGCCCCGGGGAAACAGGGAACACGGCTTTCTTT. It specifies CASSPGETGNTAFF. Full variable domain (missing parts from reference TRBV5-1 and TRBJ1-1): KAGVTQTPRYLIKTRGQQVTLSCSPISGHRSVSWYQQTPGQGLQFLFEYFSETQRNKGNFPGRFSGRQFSNSRSEMNVSTLELGDSALYLCASSPGETGNTAFFGQGTRLTVV.

This chain joins TRBV9 and TRBJ2-7; the match to TRBD2 covers 8 bases. Germline CDR1 SGDLS, CDR2 YYNGEE. With V trimmed by 0 bases and J by 0 bases, 5 bases remained unmatched. This CDR3 is built from 16 residues. The CDR3 DNA is TGTGCCAGCAGCGTAGGATGGCGGGAGGCCTCCTACGAGCAGTACTTC. Encoded protein: CASSVGWREASYEQYF.

V gene TRBV9 combines with J gene TRBJ1-1, with D possibly matching TRBD1 (6 bases). Germline-derived CDR1 and CDR2 are SGDLS and YYNGEE. Trimming left V 5 bases short and J 7 bases short, with 15 bases between. This CDR3 has 13 amino acids. CDR3 sequence (DNA): TGTGCCAGCAGTGACGGGACACTTTTTGAAGCTTTCTTT. Translated: CASSDGTLFEAFF.

The sample holds one count of this clone. The chain carries TRBV7-6 and TRBJ2-3; 10 positions match TRBD2. Germline V gives CDR1 SGHVS, CDR2 FNYEAQ. This CDR3 contains 17 residues. V was pared by 5 bases and J by 5 bases, with 13 bases of the junction left unmatched. The CDR3 DNA sequence: TGTGCCAGCAGCCCATCTAGGGGTAGCGGGGGGAGAGATACGCAGTATTTT. It yields the protein CASSPSRGSGGRDTQYF.

The chain links TRBV2 to TRBJ1-2, with TRBD1 matching over 9 bases. The germline V gene encodes CDR1 SNHLY and CDR2 FYNNEI. V dropped 5 bases and J dropped 3; count of bases not matched to a gene: 4. The CDR3 has 14 amino acids. CDR3 in amino acids: CASSRTGVDYGYTF. The DNA for the CDR3 is TGTGCCAGCAGTCGGACAGGGGTCGACTATGGCTACACCTTC. The variable domain in full, completed from reference TRBV2 and TRBJ1-2, reads EPEVTQTPSHQVTQMGQEVILRCVPISNHLYFYWYRQILGQKVEFLVSFYNNEISEKSEIFDDQFSVERPDGSNFTLKIRSTKLEDSAMYFCASSRTGVDYGYTFGSGTRLTVV.

The chain has TRBV9 and TRBJ2-3, with 8 nucleotides matching TRBD2. The germline CDR1 and CDR2 sequences are SGDLS and YYNGEE. Losses at the gene ends were 2 bases for V and 1 base for J; bases not matched to a gene: 3. This CDR3 is 15 amino acids long. The CDR3, as DNA: TGTGCCAGCAGCGTCAGCGGGGGAGGCACAGATACGCAGTATTTT. Translation gives CASSVSGGGTDTQYF.

This chain connects TRBV9 to TRBJ2-2; 12 nucleotides match TRBD2. Germline CDR1 SGDLS, CDR2 YYNGEE. The CDR3 contains 18 residues. Unmatched junction bases numbered 11, after V lost 1 base and J lost 7 bases. The CDR3 reads CASSVTVLAGGPGGELFF. Written as DNA, the CDR3 is TGTGCCAGCAGCGTAACGGTTCTAGCGGGGGGGCCTGGCGGGGAGCTGTTTTTT.

The chain uses TRBV7-9 and TRBJ2-1; 10 bases are a match to TRBD2. CDR3 length equals 14 residues. CDR1 SEHNR and CDR2 FQNEAQ come from the germline V gene (reference sequence). With 7 bases clipped from V and 8 bases from J, the junction kept 8 bases outside the gene matches. Here the CDR3 reads CASKSSGSSDEQFF. The CDR3 bases are TGTGCCAGCAAATCTAGCGGGAGCAGCGATGAGCAGTTCTTC.

This sequence joins TRBV28 and TRBJ1-2, with TRBD1 identical over 10 bases. The CDR3 has 16 residues. V was clipped by 5 bases and J by 5 bases; unmatched bases: 11. The germline V gene has CDR1 MDHEN and CDR2 SYDVKM. The CDR3 loop reads CASSKLPGTGVYGYTF. DNA for the CDR3: TGTGCCAGCAGTAAGCTTCCTGGGACAGGGGTTTATGGCTACACCTTC.